This TCR beta chain came from a study of blood T cells in healthy people across ages. The authors ran a second PCR of roughly 6 to 12 cycles using a sample-barcoded 5' primer and a J-beta primer mix. TCRdb re-called the 5' RACE reads through MiXCR, storing one row per CDR3 protein. The sample shows fewer than 1,000,000 distinct CDR3 sequences, roughly 46% of them seen only once. V was shortened by 1 base and J by 10 bases, with 14 bases between the two germline ends. The germline V gene has CDR1 SEHNR and CDR2 FQNEAQ (reference sequence). This CDR3 has 15 residues. Sequencing input: blood. This chain links TRBV7-9 with TRBJ1-6; D perhaps matches TRBD1 (6 bases). The receptor's source is an elderly man in good health. In nucleotides, the CDR3 is TGTGCCAGCAGCTTAGGGACAGCTTATGAGTCACCCCTCCACTTT. It codes for CASSLGTAYESPLHF.